This is a list of T cell receptor beta chains from one sample in a study of T cell changes during pregnancy in multiple sclerosis. Measured with immunoSEQ multiplex PCR; TCRdb has only the in-frame clones, and not every one. The data hold approximately 85,000 clones, with roughly 92% observed a single time. This specimen consisted of peripheral blood, obtained in the first trimester of pregnancy. The receptor set was obtained from a female donor with multiple sclerosis, enrolled in a pregnancy study. The CDR3 runs from the conserved cysteine through the conserved F or W. The D gene is left open where the match is weak. Clone size is stated in some rows and not others, as once, few, many or a class when expanded.

. TRBJ2-4 16 TRBV19 . CASSILPGAAKNIQYF TGTGCCAGTAGTATACTGCCAGGGGCGGCCAAAAACATTCAGTACTTC
. TRBJ2-1 16 TRBV6-4 . CASSDVLTGSSNEQFF TGTGCCAGCAGTGACGTTTTGACAGGCAGCAGCAATGAGCAGTTCTTC
. TRBJ1-5 15 TRBV7-6 . CASSLGTDSNQPQHF TGTGCCAGCAGCTTAGGGACAGATAGCAATCAGCCCCAGCATTTT
. TRBJ1-2 19 TRBV19 TRBD1 CASSPTSGVGQWRMYGYTF TGTGCCAGTAGCCCCACATCCGGGGTGGGACAGTGGCGTATGTATGGCTACACCTTC
. TRBJ2-1 17 TRBV2 TRBD2 CASSERTTSGRIYEQFF TGTGCCAGCAGTGAACGCACGACTAGCGGGAGAATCTATGAGCAGTTCTTC
. TRBJ2-1 16 TRBV5-1 . CASSLLVGSSYNEQFF TGCGCCAGCAGCTTACTAGTCGGGAGCTCCTACAATGAGCAGTTCTTC
once TRBJ2-5 16 TRBV7-8 TRBD2 CASSLSSSGRGETQYF TGTGCCAGCAGCTTATCCTCTAGCGGGAGGGGAGAGACCCAGTACTTC
. TRBJ2-7 13 TRBV25-1 TRBD2 CASTRTSGNEQYF TGTGCCAGCACTAGGACTAGCGGGAACGAGCAGTACTTC
. TRBJ2-2 18 TRBV18 TRBD1 CASSPLPPGQGATGELFF TGTGCCAGCTCACCACTCCCTCCGGGACAGGGGGCTACCGGGGAGCTGTTTTTT
. TRBJ1-3 15 TRBV18 . CASSPIQGVGNTIYF TGTGCCAGCTCACCCATACAGGGCGTCGGAAACACCATATATTTT
. TRBJ2-1 15 TRBV5-1 TRBD2 CASSLAGGSIDEQFF TGCGCCAGCAGCTTAGCGGGAGGGAGCATCGATGAGCAGTTCTTC
few TRBJ1-1 13 TRBV27 . CASCGWRDTEAFF TGTGCCAGCTGTGGCTGGAGGGACACTGAAGCTTTCTTT
. TRBJ2-7 14 TRBV7-3 . CASREQGRAYEQYF TGTGCCAGCCGGGAGCAGGGGAGGGCCTACGAGCAGTACTTC
. TRBJ2-7 11 TRBV5-4 . CASSLDYEQYF TGTGCCAGCAGTCTAGACTACGAGCAGTACTTC
once TRBJ2-7 16 TRBV9 . CASSVGGQAYINEQYF TGTGCCAGCAGCGTAGGAGGGCAGGCCTACATCAACGAGCAGTACTTC
. TRBJ2-7 13 TRBV19 TRBD2 CAYAGGDSYEQYF TGTGCCTATGCGGGGGGCGACTCCTACGAGCAGTACTTC
. TRBJ2-7 15 TRBV14 TRBD2 CASSPHLAGGYEQYF TGTGCCAGCAGCCCCCATCTAGCGGGAGGCTACGAGCAGTACTTC
. TRBJ2-7 12 TRBV14 TRBD1 CASGSGGYEQYF TGTGCCAGCGGGTCAGGGGGCTACGAGCAGTACTTC